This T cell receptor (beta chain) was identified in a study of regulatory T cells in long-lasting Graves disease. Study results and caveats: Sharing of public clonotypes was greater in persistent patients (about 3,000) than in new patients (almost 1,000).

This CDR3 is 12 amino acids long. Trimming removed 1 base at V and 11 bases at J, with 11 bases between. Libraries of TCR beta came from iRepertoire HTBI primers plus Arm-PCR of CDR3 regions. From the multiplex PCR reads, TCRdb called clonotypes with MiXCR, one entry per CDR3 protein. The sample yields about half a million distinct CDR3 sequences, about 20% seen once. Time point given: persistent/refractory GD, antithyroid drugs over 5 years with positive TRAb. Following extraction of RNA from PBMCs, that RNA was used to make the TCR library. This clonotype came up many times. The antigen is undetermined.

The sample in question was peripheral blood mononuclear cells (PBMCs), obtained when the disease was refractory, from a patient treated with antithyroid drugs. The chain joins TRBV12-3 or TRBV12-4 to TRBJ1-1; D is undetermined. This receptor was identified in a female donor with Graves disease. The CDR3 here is CASSLDAGRAFF. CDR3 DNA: TGTGCCAGCAGTTTAGATGCGGGTAGGGCTTTCTTT.